Following are 17 T cell receptor beta chains from one sample sequenced in a study of cytomegalovirus exposure and HLA in healthy donors. The PCR was carried out with 60 Vbeta primers and 13 Jbeta primers. Here immunoSEQ multiplex PCR was the method, and the copy in TCRdb shows in-frame clones only, minus some. Counted here are about 200,000 clones, 78% occurring once; the ten biggest clones make up 3.5% to 4%. Material: PBMCs. These receptors all come from a male donor in good health and CMV-seronegative.

The chain couples TRBV2 to TRBJ1-3; tentatively, D is TRBD1 (6 bases). This CDR3 spans 13 amino acids. Trimming shortened V by 7 bases and J by 4 bases, and 11 bases separated the two germline ends. Looked up from germline, CDR1 is SNHLY and CDR2 is FYNNEI. The CDR3 region is CASTRGFGNTIYF. In DNA form, the CDR3 reads TGTGCCAGCACTAGGGGGTTCGGAAACACCATATATTTT.

V is TRBV5-6 and J is TRBJ2-3, with no clear D. Trimming took off 2 bases at V and 4 bases at J, with 8 bases between the two ends. The germline gives CDR1 SGHDT, CDR2 YYEEEE. The CDR3 is 13 amino acids. The CDR3 DNA reads as TGTGCCAGCAGCTTTTCTGGGCCAGATACGCAGTATTTT. Translated: CASSFSGPDTQYF.

J is TRBJ2-7 and V is TRBV2, with TRBD1 matching 7 bases. The CDR3 has 15 residues. The junction had 9 bases not matched to a gene; V was cut back by 7 bases and J by 0 bases. Germline CDR1 reads SNHLY; CDR2 reads FYNNEI. The CDR3 DNA sequence: TGTGCCAGCACGGACCGGGACAGCCACTCCTACGAGCAGTACTTC. Protein sequence: CASTDRDSHSYEQYF.

The chain is built from TRBV14 and TRBJ2-5; the match to TRBD2 covers 7 bases. The CDR3 consists of 14 residues. The germline V gene has CDR1 SGHDN and CDR2 FVKESK. Losses at the gene ends were 3 bases for V and 4 bases for J; bases not matched to a gene: 5. In DNA form, the CDR3 reads TGTGCCAGCAGCCACCAGCGGGGTACAGAGACCCAGTACTTC. Translating gives CASSHQRGTETQYF.

This sequence joins TRBV10-3 and TRBJ2-5; a possible D gene is TRBD1 (5 bases). The V and J ends lost 5 bases and 5 bases respectively, with 9 bases between them. CDR1 ENHRY and CDR2 SYGVKD come from the germline V gene. CDR3 length: 12 amino acids. CDR3 in DNA: TGTGCCATCAGTTCAGGGCGGGAGACCCAGTACTTC. Translating it yields CAISSGRETQYF.

The gene calls are TRBV7-9 and TRBJ1-5; tentative D call: TRBD1 (6 bases). Trimming removed 4 bases from V and 2 bases from J, with 6 bases in between. CDR1 and CDR2 from the germline V gene are SEHNR and FQNEAQ (reference sequence). CDR3 length equals 13 residues. The CDR3 DNA reads as TGTGCCAGCAGCTCAGGGGGCAATCAGCCCCAGCATTTT. Protein product: CASSSGGNQPQHF.

This clone has just a few counts. The chain links TRBV6-1 to TRBJ1-1, with 7 positions matching TRBD1. The trim removed 6 bases at V and 4 bases at J, leaving 5 bases unmatched. The V gene's germline CDR1 is MNHNS and CDR2 SASEGT. This CDR3 region has 13 residues. The CDR3 sequence is CASRQTGSTEAFF. The CDR3 region has the DNA TGTGCCAGCAGACAGACAGGGTCCACTGAAGCTTTCTTT.

V is TRBV5-1 and J is TRBJ2-7; D perhaps matches TRBD1 (6 bases). This CDR3 contains 15 residues. The germline CDR1 and CDR2 sequences are SGHRS and YFSETQ. The ends were cut back, 0 bases at V and 0 bases at J, with 10 bases in the middle. The CDR3 DNA sequence: TGCGCCAGCAGCTTGGAACAGGGCGGCTCCTACGAGCAGTACTTC. Translated: CASSLEQGGSYEQYF.

The chain recombines TRBV11-3 with TRBJ2-7; 12 bases line up with TRBD2. Germline loops: CDR1 SGHNT, CDR2 YENEEA. V was clipped by 5 bases and J by 2 bases; unmatched bases: 4. The CDR3 consists of 15 residues. CDR3: CASSLAGGLPYEQYF. In DNA form, the CDR3 reads TGTGCCAGCAGCCTAGCGGGAGGGCTACCCTACGAGCAGTACTTC.

The chain couples TRBV7-3 to TRBJ2-2, with TRBD2 matching over 10 bases. This CDR3 comprises 16 residues. V gave up 4 bases and J gave up 2 bases; unmatched junction bases: 4. Germline V gene sequence: CDR1 SGHTA, CDR2 FQGTGA. For the CDR3, the DNA is TGTGCCAGCAGCTATGGACTAGCGGTAAACACCGGGGAGCTGTTTTTT. Translated, it gives CASSYGLAVNTGELFF.

In this sample, this clone turned up a few times. V usage is TRBV11-3 and J usage is TRBJ2-5, with D perhaps matching TRBD1 (6 bases). Judging by the DNA end, TRBJ2-7 fits better; the J call may be wrong. The V gene's germline CDR1 is SGHNT and CDR2 YENEEA. CDR3 length: 18 residues. Here the CDR3 reads CASSPGAGDLSSSYEQYF. DNA of the CDR3: TGTGCCAGCAGCCCTGGGGCAGGGGACCTGTCCAGCTCCTACGAGCAGTACTTC.

The chain carries TRBV6-4 and TRBJ2-7, with TRBD2 matching 7 bases. The CDR3 loop spans 15 amino acids. After removal of 11 bases from V and 2 bases from J, the junction contained 15 bases not matched to a gene. Germline lookup yields CDR1 MRHNA and CDR2 SNTAGT. CDR3 coding DNA: TGTGCCTCTGCAATGAGGGGAGCGGGACCCTACGAGCAGTACTTC. Translation gives CASAMRGAGPYEQYF.

CDR3 coding DNA: TGTGCCAGCTTACGGACAGGGGCGAACACTGAAGCTTTCTTT. Translated, it gives CASLRTGANTEAFF. The chain is built from TRBV2 and TRBJ1-1; 9 positions agree with TRBD1. The germline V gene encodes CDR1 SNHLY and CDR2 FYNNEI. This CDR3 is built from 14 residues. V shed 8 bases and J 1 base; nucleotides not matched to a gene: 5.

The chain joins TRBV6-5 to TRBJ2-3; possible D gene TRBD2, 6 bases. The V and J ends lost 6 bases and 7 bases respectively, with 14 bases between them. Germline V gene data show CDR1 as MNHEY and CDR2 as SVGAGI. The CDR3 is 13 amino acids. The CDR3 bases are TGTGCCAGCAGAGGATCGGCGGGGAATACGCAGTATTTT. It encodes CASRGSAGNTQYF.

This chain links TRBV19 with TRBJ1-1; 10 bases are a match to TRBD1. The CDR3 covers 15 residues. Germline CDR1 reads LNHDA; CDR2 reads SQIVND (reference sequence). V lost 5 bases to trimming and J lost 4 bases; unmatched junction nucleotides: 7. CDR3 region: CASSATDRGFTEAFF. Here the CDR3 DNA reads TGTGCCAGTAGTGCCACGGACAGGGGGTTCACTGAAGCTTTCTTT.

The CDR3 sequence is CATSWGASGHNEQFF. CDR3 sequence (DNA): TGCGCCACCTCCTGGGGGGCTAGCGGCCACAATGAGCAGTTCTTC. The J gene is TRBJ2-1, the V gene TRBV10-1; tentative D call: TRBD2 (7 bases). The CDR3 has 15 amino acids. The V gene's germline CDR1 is WNHNN and CDR2 SYGVQD (reference sequence). Trimming pared 10 bases from V and 5 bases from J, leaving 21 bases between.

The chain joins TRBV7-6 to TRBJ2-7; 11 positions match TRBD1. In germline, CDR1 is SGHVS, CDR2 FNYEAQ. The V gene end was trimmed by 5 bases and the J gene end by 2 bases; junction bases not matched to a gene: 2. This CDR3 comprises 14 residues. The CDR3 region has the DNA TGTGCCAGCAGCCCGGGACAGGGGGCCTACGAGCAGTACTTC. It encodes CASSPGQGAYEQYF. The full variable domain, its missing parts supplied by reference TRBV7-6 and TRBJ2-7, is GAGVSQSPRYKVTKRGQDVALRCDPISGHVSLYWYRQALGQGPEFLTYFNYEAQQDKSGLPNDRFSAERPEGSISTLTIQRTEQRDSAMYRCASSPGQGAYEQYFGPGTRLTVT.